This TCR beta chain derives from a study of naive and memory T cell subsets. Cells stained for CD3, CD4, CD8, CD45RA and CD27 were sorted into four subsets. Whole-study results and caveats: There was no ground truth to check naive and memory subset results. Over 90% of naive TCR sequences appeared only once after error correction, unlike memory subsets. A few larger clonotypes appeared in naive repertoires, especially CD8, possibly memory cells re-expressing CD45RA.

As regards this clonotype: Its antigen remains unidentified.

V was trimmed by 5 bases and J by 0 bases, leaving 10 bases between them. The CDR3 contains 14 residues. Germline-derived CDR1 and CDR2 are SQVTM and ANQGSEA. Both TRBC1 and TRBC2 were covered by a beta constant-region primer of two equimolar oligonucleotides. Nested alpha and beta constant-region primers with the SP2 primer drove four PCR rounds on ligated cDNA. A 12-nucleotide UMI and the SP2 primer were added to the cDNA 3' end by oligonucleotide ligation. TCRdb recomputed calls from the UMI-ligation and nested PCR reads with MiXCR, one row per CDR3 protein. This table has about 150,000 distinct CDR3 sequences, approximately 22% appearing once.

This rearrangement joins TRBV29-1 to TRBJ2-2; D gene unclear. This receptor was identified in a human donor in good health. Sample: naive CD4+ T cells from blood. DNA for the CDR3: TGCAGCGTTTACAAGTCCGCGAACACCGGGGAGCTGTTTTTT. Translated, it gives CSVYKSANTGELFF.